A single sample is the source of the 21 T cell receptor beta chains below, sequenced in a study of T cell changes during pregnancy in multiple sclerosis. Measured with immunoSEQ multiplex PCR; TCRdb has only the in-frame clones, and not every one. Of tens of thousands of clones listed, over 80% are singletons. Sequenced here: PBMCs, sampled in the first trimester of pregnancy. Receptors originate from a female donor in good health, serving as a control in a pregnancy study. Some clones in this sample may be carry-over from other donors' samples.

On this clone itself: Other nucleotide sequences from this sample produce the same CDR3. The rearrangement links TRBV29-1 to TRBJ1-1; TRBD1 agrees at 8 bases. Germline CDR1 and CDR2: SQVTM and ANQGSEA. V lost 7 bases to trimming and J lost 4 bases; unmatched junction nucleotides: 5. The CDR3 is 12 amino acids. The chain's CDR3 is CSAGTGGTEAFF. The CDR3 DNA reads as TGCAGCGCCGGTACAGGGGGCACTGAAGCTTTCTTT. The entire variable domain, with the rest obtained from reference TRBV29-1 and TRBJ1-1, is as follows: SAVISQKPSRDICQRGTSLTIQCQVDSQVTMMFWYRQQPGQSLTLIATANQGSEATYESGFVIDKFPISRPNLTFSTLTVSNMSPEDSSIYLCSAGTGGTEAFFGQGTRLTVV.

V gene TRBV6-5 combines with J gene TRBJ1-2; possible D gene TRBD1, 5 bases. The CDR3 loop spans 11 amino acids. The V gene's germline CDR1 is MNHEY and CDR2 SVGAGI. The DNA of the CDR3 is TGTGCTACCCAGGGCTCCTATGGCTACACCTTC. This encodes CATQGSYGYTF.

The chain combines TRBV28 with TRBJ2-5; 12 bases map to TRBD2. This CDR3 has 22 amino acids. Germline CDR1 MDHEN, CDR2 SYDVKM. V shed 3 bases and J 0 bases; nucleotides not matched to a gene: 20. The CDR3 DNA reads TGTGCCAGCAGTTTCCGCCGACTAGCGGGAGAGCATGGGAATGGGGACCAAGAGACCCAGTACTTC. This sequence encodes CASSFRRLAGEHGNGDQETQYF. The variable domain in full, completed from reference TRBV28 and TRBJ2-5, reads DVKVTQSSRYLVKRTGEKVFLECVQDMDHENMFWYRQDPGLGLRLIYFSYDVKMKEKGDIPEGYSVSREKKERFSLILESASTNQTSMYLCASSFRRLAGEHGNGDQETQYFGPGTRLLVL.

This clone is a singleton in its sample. This chain connects TRBV4-3 to TRBJ2-2; a possible D gene is TRBD1 (6 bases). This CDR3 is built from 14 residues. Germline CDR1 is LGHNA and CDR2 is YSLEER. Trimming pared 4 bases from V and 6 bases from J, leaving 12 bases between. CDR3 sequence (DNA): TGCGCCAGCAGCCCAGGGGATGGGGCCGGGGAGCTGTTTTTT. Its translation is CASSPGDGAGELFF.

The rearrangement joins TRBV28 to TRBJ2-1, with no clear D. With 6 bases removed from V and 5 bases from J, the gap between germline ends came to 5 bases. CDR1 is MDHEN and CDR2 is SYDVKM in the germline V gene. The CDR3 spans 11 residues. CDR3 region: CASSTNNEQFF. For the CDR3, the DNA is TGTGCCAGCAGCACAAACAATGAGCAGTTCTTC.

The chain combines TRBV4-2 with TRBJ2-3; TRBD2 agrees at 7 bases. Germline CDR1 reads LGHNA; CDR2 reads YNFKEQ. CDR3 length: 15 amino acids. V gave up 0 bases and J gave up 3 bases; unmatched junction bases: 3. CDR3 DNA sequence: TGTGCCAGCAGCCAAGACCTCGGGGGGACAGATACGCAGTATTTT. It translates to CASSQDLGGTDTQYF.

J is TRBJ1-6 and V is TRBV27; 11 bases match TRBD1. Germline-derived CDR1 and CDR2 are MNHEY and SMNVEV (reference sequence). CDR3 length: 17 residues. After removal of 5 bases from V and 8 bases from J, the junction contained 11 bases not matched to a gene. The CDR3 sequence: CASSPRTGGAVYSPLHF. Here the CDR3 DNA reads TGTGCCAGCAGTCCTCGGACAGGGGGCGCAGTTTATTCACCCCTCCACTTT.

The chain links TRBV7-9 to TRBJ2-5; 8 bases align to TRBD1. Germline V lookup: CDR1 SEHNR, CDR2 FQNEAQ (reference sequence). Trimming removed 5 bases from V and 2 bases from J; junction bases left unmatched: 7. This CDR3 has 15 residues. The CDR3 is CASSQDRVVQETQYF. CDR3 DNA: TGTGCCAGCAGCCAGGACAGGGTGGTTCAAGAGACCCAGTACTTC.

The chain combines TRBV10-3 with TRBJ2-3, with D perhaps matching TRBD2 (5 bases). V was trimmed by 6 bases and J by 1 base, leaving 17 bases between them. The CDR3 length is 16 residues. CDR1 and CDR2 (germline): ENHRY, SYGVKD. CDR3 protein: CAISGVPSIGTDTQYF. The CDR3 DNA reads TGTGCCATCAGCGGGGTCCCTAGCATCGGCACAGATACGCAGTATTTT.

The chain combines TRBV6-1 with TRBJ1-1; tentative D call: TRBD1 (5 bases). The germline V gene has CDR1 MNHNS and CDR2 SASEGT. V was shortened by 6 bases and J by 4 bases, with 15 bases between the two germline ends. CDR3 length equals 14 residues. CDR3 loop: CASSPKGWTTEAFF. In DNA form, the CDR3 reads TGTGCCAGCAGCCCCAAGGGGTGGACCACTGAAGCTTTCTTT.

The chain combines TRBV27 with TRBJ1-1; 8 bases fit TRBD1. The V gene's germline CDR1 is MNHEY and CDR2 SMNVEV (reference sequence). The CDR3 extends over 15 amino acids. Trimming cost V 5 bases and J 4 bases; bases outside gene matches: 9. The CDR3 sequence: CASSPRQGRSTEAFF. In DNA, the CDR3 is TGTGCCAGCAGTCCACGACAGGGGAGGAGCACTGAAGCTTTCTTT.

The gene calls are TRBV5-1 and TRBJ2-1, with 9 positions matching TRBD2. The CDR3 contains 15 residues. Germline assignment: CDR1 SGHRS and CDR2 YFSETQ. Germline trimming cut 4 bases from V and 2 bases from J; bases unmatched to any gene: 4. The CDR3 sequence: CASSRIAGAYNEQFF. The CDR3 nucleotides read TGCGCCAGCAGCCGAATAGCGGGGGCCTACAATGAGCAGTTCTTC.

The V call is TRBV4-3, the J call TRBJ2-3; 15 positions agree with TRBD2. The CDR3 sequence is 20 residues long. Trimming at V came to 0 bases and at J to 0 bases, leaving 7 bases not matched to a gene. Germline V gene sequence: CDR1 LGHNA, CDR2 YSLEER. The CDR3 loop is CASSQDLGTSGRSSTDTQYF. CDR3 nucleotides: TGCGCCAGCAGCCAAGATTTGGGGACTAGCGGGAGGTCGAGCACAGATACGCAGTATTTT.

V is TRBV28 and J is TRBJ1-1; a weak D match, TRBD1 (6 bases). Deletions cut 6 bases from V and 3 bases from J, with 17 bases between. Per germline, CDR1 MDHEN and CDR2 SYDVKM. The CDR3 runs 15 residues. CDR3 DNA sequence: TGTGCCAGCAGCCCTGGTGGGCGGGGGCACACTGAAGCTTTCTTT. Encoded protein: CASSPGGRGHTEAFF.

The chain links TRBV18 to TRBJ2-1; 14 bases agree with TRBD2. This CDR3 is built from 21 residues. Germline loops: CDR1 KGHSH, CDR2 LQKENI. Unmatched junction bases numbered 15, after V lost 0 bases and J lost 5 bases. The CDR3 nucleotides are TGTGCCAGCTCACCACCCAGACTAGCGGGAGGGCCTCCTACCGGGGACAATGAGCAGTTCTTC. This gives the protein CASSPPRLAGGPPTGDNEQFF.

The chain carries TRBV7-9 and TRBJ1-1, with a possible D match to TRBD1 (5 bases). CDR1 and CDR2 (germline): SEHNR, FQNEAQ (reference sequence). The CDR3 runs to 12 residues. V shed 6 bases and J shed 7 bases, with 12 bases lying between them. The CDR3 DNA reads as TGTGCCAGCAGGGAGGGACGTAGTGAAGCTTTCTTT. Protein product: CASREGRSEAFF.

The CDR3 loop is CASRAVTDADTQYF. DNA of the CDR3: TGTGCCAGCAGAGCAGTAACAGATGCAGATACGCAGTATTTT. The V call is TRBV7-2, the J call TRBJ2-3, with D unresolved. The ends were cut back, 6 bases at V and 4 bases at J, with 14 bases in the middle. This CDR3 has 14 residues. The germline CDR1 and CDR2 sequences are SGHTA and FQGNSA.

The J gene is TRBJ2-5, the V gene TRBV6-1, with TRBD2 identical over 12 bases. The trim removed 8 bases at V and 7 bases at J, leaving 8 bases unmatched. Germline V gives CDR1 MNHNS, CDR2 SASEGT. The CDR3 extends over 14 amino acids. This CDR3 reads CASLLAGGTRTQYF. The CDR3 DNA reads TGTGCCAGCCTACTAGCGGGGGGCACGAGGACCCAGTACTTC.

J is TRBJ1-2 and V is TRBV19; possibly TRBD1 for D (5 bases). This CDR3 has 14 amino acids. In germline, CDR1 is LNHDA, CDR2 SQIVND (reference sequence). V was trimmed by 7 bases and J by 4 bases, leaving 16 bases between them. Written as DNA, the CDR3 is TGTGCCAGTAAAGAAGGTGGGGCGTTCTATGGCTACACCTTC. Amino acids: CASKEGGAFYGYTF.

At least ten counts were recorded for this clone. This chain joins TRBV5-1 and TRBJ1-1; TRBD1 agrees at 10 bases. CDR3 size: 16 residues. The germline gives CDR1 SGHRS, CDR2 YFSETQ. V lost 4 bases to trimming and J lost 2 bases; unmatched junction nucleotides: 8. CDR3: CASSPTGTGANTEAFF. In nucleotides, the CDR3 is TGCGCCAGCAGCCCGACCGGGACAGGGGCCAACACTGAAGCTTTCTTT.

V and J are TRBV27 and TRBJ1-1; 9 positions match TRBD1. Per germline, CDR1 MNHEY and CDR2 SMNVEV (reference sequence). The CDR3 is made up of 15 amino acids. V trimming: 5 bases; J trimming: 6 bases; junction bases outside the gene matches: 10. CDR3: CASSPLDRGRPEAFF. For the CDR3, the DNA is TGTGCCAGCAGTCCACTCGACAGGGGGAGGCCTGAAGCTTTCTTT.